The clone carrying this T cell receptor beta chain occurred many times. Its antigen is not identified. The CDR3 extends over 17 amino acids. Germline V gene sequence: CDR1 MNHNS, CDR2 SASEGT. The V and J ends lost 6 bases and 1 base respectively, with 22 bases between them. The data were taken from a study of regulatory T cells in long-lasting Graves disease. Overall study findings and caveats: Among samples with persistent disease, TRBV28, TRBJ1-2 and TRBJ2-5 were favored.

Stated time point: newly diagnosed GD, antithyroid drugs for less than 3 months. PBMC-extracted RNA yielded the TCR library. The authors drew 7.5 to 10 milliliters of peripheral blood into EDTA tubes. With iRepertoire HTBI primers and Arm-PCR of CDR3 regions, TCR beta libraries were built. Source study methods: Detected in the samples were approximately 58 TRBV and over twelve TRBJ segments. TCRdb reanalysed the multiplex PCR reads using MiXCR and keeps one entry per CDR3 protein. The V and J calls, along with clone size, are taken from TCRdb and not from the paper's own processing. This sample has 200,000 to 250,000 distinct CDR3 sequences, with 15% to 20% found just once.

This sequence originates from a female donor with Graves disease. This material consisted of peripheral blood mononuclear cells (PBMCs), taken at new diagnosis, from a patient treated with antithyroid drugs. The rearrangement joins TRBV6-1 to TRBJ2-7; weak D call: TRBD2 (6 bases). This CDR3 reads CASSPRLGREPSYEQYF. The CDR3 DNA follows: TGTGCCAGCAGCCCCCGGTTGGGGCGGGAACCATCCTACGAGCAGTACTTC.